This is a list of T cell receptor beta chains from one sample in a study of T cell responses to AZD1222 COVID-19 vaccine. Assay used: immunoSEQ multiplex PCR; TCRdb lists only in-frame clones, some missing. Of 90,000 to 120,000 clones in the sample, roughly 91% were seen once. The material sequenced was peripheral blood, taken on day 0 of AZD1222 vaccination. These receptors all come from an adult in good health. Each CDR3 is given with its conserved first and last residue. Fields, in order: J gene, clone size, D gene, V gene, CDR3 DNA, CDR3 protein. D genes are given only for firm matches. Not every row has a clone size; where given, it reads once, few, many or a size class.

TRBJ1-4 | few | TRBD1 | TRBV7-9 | TGTGCCAGCAGCTTAGCCCCTTCTGGGGACAGACGTGAAAAACTGTTTTTT | CASSLAPSGDRREKLFF
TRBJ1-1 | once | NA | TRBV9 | TGTGCCAGCAGCGTAGCAGGGCGGAACACTGAAGCTTTCTTT | CASSVAGRNTEAFF
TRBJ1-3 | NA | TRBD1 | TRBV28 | TGTGCCAGCAGCCTGGACAGGGTTGGAAACACCATATATTTT | CASSLDRVGNTIYF
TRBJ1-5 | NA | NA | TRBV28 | TGTGCCAGCAGCCGCAGGACACTATGGGGCAATCAGCCCCAGCATTTT | CASSRRTLWGNQPQHF
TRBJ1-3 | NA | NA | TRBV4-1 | TGCGCCAGCAGCCAAGATCCACGAAGCTCTGGAAACACCATATATTTT | CASSQDPRSSGNTIYF
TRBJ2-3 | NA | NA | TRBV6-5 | TGTGCCAGCATTAACCTCCCGGTCACAGATACGCAGTATTTT | CASINLPVTDTQYF
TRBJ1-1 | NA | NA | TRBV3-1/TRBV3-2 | TGTGCCAGCAGCCCCCGTCTGAACACTGAAGCTTTCTTT | CASSPRLNTEAFF
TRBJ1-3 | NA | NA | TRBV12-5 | TGTGCTAGTGGTTTGGTACGGAAAACAGGGTCCTCTGGAAACACCATATATTTT | CASGLVRKTGSSGNTIYF
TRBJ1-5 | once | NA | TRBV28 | TGTGCCAGCAGCCGACTCGTAGGACACTATAGCAATCAGCCCCAGCATTTT | CASSRLVGHYSNQPQHF
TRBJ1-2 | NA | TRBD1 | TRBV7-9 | TGTGCCAGCACAAGGGAGGGGGACAGAGGAATTTCTGGCTACACCTTC | CASTREGDRGISGYTF
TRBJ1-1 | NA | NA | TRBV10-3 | TGTGCCATCAGTGACGGCAGAAACACTGAAGCTTTCTTT | CAISDGRNTEAFF
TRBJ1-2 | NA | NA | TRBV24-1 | TGTGCCACCAGTGACCCCGTTGACTATGGCTACACCTTC | CATSDPVDYGYTF
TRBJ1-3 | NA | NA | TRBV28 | TGTGCCAGCAGTTTAGATCGAGGATACGGAAACACCATATATTTT | CASSLDRGYGNTIYF
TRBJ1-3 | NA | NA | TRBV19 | TGTGCCAGTAGTAAGGGAGCAGATGGAAACACCATATATTTT | CASSKGADGNTIYF
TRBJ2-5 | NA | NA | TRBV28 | TGTGCCAGCAGTTTGTACCAAGAGACCCAGTACTTC | CASSLYQETQYF
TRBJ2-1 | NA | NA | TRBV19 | TGTGCCAGTAGTATAGGGGCTCAAACATACAATGAGCAGTTCTTC | CASSIGAQTYNEQFF
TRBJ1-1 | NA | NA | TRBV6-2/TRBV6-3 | TGTGCCAGCAGTTACGATTCGGATGAAGCTTTCTTT | CASSYDSDEAFF
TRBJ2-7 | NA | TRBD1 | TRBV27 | TGTGCCAGCAGGACAGGGGCCTCCAACGAGCAGTACTTC | CASRTGASNEQYF
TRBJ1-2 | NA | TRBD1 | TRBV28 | TGTGCCAGTAAAGACCCCCCTGGGACAGGGCCCCACTACTATGGCTACACCTTC | CASKDPPGTGPHYYGYTF
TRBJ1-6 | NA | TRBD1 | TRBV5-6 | TGTGCCAGCAGTTGGGACAGGGATAATTCACCCCTCCACTTT | CASSWDRDNSPLHF
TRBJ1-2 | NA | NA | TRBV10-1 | TGCGCCAGCAGTGGGGACAAACAATCGAACTATGGCTACACCTTC | CASSGDKQSNYGYTF
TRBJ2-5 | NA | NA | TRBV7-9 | TGTGCCAGCAGCCCAAGAGGCTTGGCGGACCAAGAGACCCAGTACTTC | CASSPRGLADQETQYF
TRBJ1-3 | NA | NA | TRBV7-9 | TGTGCCAGCAGCTTAGGTTCGGGAAACACCATATATTTT | CASSLGSGNTIYF
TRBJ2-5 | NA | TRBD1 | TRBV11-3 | TGTGCCAGCAGCCCAAGACAGGGCAGGGAGACCCAGTACTTC | CASSPRQGRETQYF
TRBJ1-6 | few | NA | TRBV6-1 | TGTGCCAGCAGTGAAAACGGGTCGAATTCACCCCTCCACTTT | CASSENGSNSPLHF
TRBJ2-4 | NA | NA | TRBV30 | TGTGCCTGGAGTCGGGTTCGGGACACCCGTCGGGACATTCAGTACTTC | CAWSRVRDTRRDIQYF
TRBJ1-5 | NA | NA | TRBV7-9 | TGTGCCAGCAGCTTAGCTGGGGGGAACAATCAGCCCCAGCATTTT | CASSLAGGNNQPQHF
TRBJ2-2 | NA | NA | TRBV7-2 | TGTGCCAGCAGCTTTCTAGGTCCCGGGGAGCTGTTTTTT | CASSFLGPGELFF
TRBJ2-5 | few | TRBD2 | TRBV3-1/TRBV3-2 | TGTGCCAGCAGCGCTGGACTAGCGGGACTGACAAGGGAGACCCAGTACTTC | CASSAGLAGLTRETQYF
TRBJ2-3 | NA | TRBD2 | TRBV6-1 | TGTGCCAGCAGTGAAGTAGCGGGGGGTACAGATACGCAGTATTTT | CASSEVAGGTDTQYF
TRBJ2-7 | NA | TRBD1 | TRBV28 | TGTGCCAGCAGCCCTGGGACAGCCGGCTCCTACGAGCAGTACTTC | CASSPGTAGSYEQYF
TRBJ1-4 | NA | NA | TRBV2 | TGTGCCAGCAGCCCTAGGGACCGGAACGGAAAACTGTTTTTT | CASSPRDRNGKLFF
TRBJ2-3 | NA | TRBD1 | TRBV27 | TGTGCCAGCAGTTTATCAAGACAGGGGATAGATACGCAGTATTTT | CASSLSRQGIDTQYF
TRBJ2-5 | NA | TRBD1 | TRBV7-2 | TGTGCCAGCAGCCGGGGACAGTCACAAGAGACCCAGTACTTC | CASSRGQSQETQYF
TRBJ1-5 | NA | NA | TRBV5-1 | TGCGCCAGCTCACTTATGGGTGATAGCAATCAGCCCCAGCATTTT | CASSLMGDSNQPQHF
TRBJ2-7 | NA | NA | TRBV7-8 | TGTGCCAGCAGCCCTCGGAGGGACGAGCAGTACTTC | CASSPRRDEQYF
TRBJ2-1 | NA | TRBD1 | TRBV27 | TGTGCCAGCACCCGGACAGGGGCGCACAATGAGCAGTTCTTC | CASTRTGAHNEQFF
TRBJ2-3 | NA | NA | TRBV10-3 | TGTGCCTCCTCAGGTACGGCAGATACGCAGTATTTT | CASSGTADTQYF
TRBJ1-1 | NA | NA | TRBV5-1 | TGCGCCAGCAGCCCCGACAACCCATGGAGTGAAGCTTTCTTT | CASSPDNPWSEAFF
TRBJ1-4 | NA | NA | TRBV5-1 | TGCGCCAGCAGCGGGGGACGGATTAATGAAAAACTGTTTTTT | CASSGGRINEKLFF
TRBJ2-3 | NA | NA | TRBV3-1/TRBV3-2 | TGTGCCAGCAGCCAAGGGTTGGGACTTCCCACAGATACGCAGTATTTT | CASSQGLGLPTDTQYF
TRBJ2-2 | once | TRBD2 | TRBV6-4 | TGTGCCAGCAAAGCGGGAGACACCGGGGAGCTGTTTTTT | CASKAGDTGELFF
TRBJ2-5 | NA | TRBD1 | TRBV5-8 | TGTGCCAGCAGCTCCGGGCGGACAGGTGAAGAGACCCAGTACTTC | CASSSGRTGEETQYF